These 9 T cell receptor beta chains share one sample of origin, sequenced in a study of CD8 T cells in ankylosing spondylitis listed by TCRdb under 2017. Study-wide findings and limitations: Blood from ankylosing spondylitis patients appeared to be characterized by a TCR beta motif made up of about 8 highly homologous amino acid variants.

The library relied on 5' RACE. The listed sequencing device is Illumina HiSeq 2500. TCRdb handled the public reads itself, with Q25 trimming in fastp and clone calling in MiXCR, and kept productive beta chains. Duplicate CDR3 protein sequences are folded into a single record with the most common DNA and genes. This sample lists fewer than 400,000 distinct CDR3 sequences; more than 20% were detected once. Around 16% of the sample belongs to the ten largest clones. No cognate antigen is known for these TCRs. What was sequenced was blood, either unsorted or a sorted T cell fraction (not recorded which). The source is a male donor with ankylosing spondylitis.

This clonotype was picked up a small number of times. This rearrangement joins TRBV2 to TRBJ2-7; 7 positions match TRBD2. This CDR3 spans 13 amino acids. V was clipped by 6 bases and J by 2 bases; unmatched bases: 4. CDR1 and CDR2 from the germline V gene are SNHLY and FYNNEI. CDR3 sequence reads: CASRREAPYEQYF. CDR3 nucleotide sequence: TGTGCCAGCAGACGGGAGGCCCCCTACGAGCAGTACTTC.

The V call is TRBV6-6, the J call TRBJ2-7; D assignment may be TRBD1 or TRBD2 (5 bases each). Germline values: CDR1 MNHNY, CDR2 SVGAGI (reference sequence). The CDR3 is made up of 13 amino acids. Deletions cut 7 bases from V and 2 bases from J, with 12 bases between. This CDR3 reads CASKRPGPYEQYF. CDR3 DNA sequence: TGTGCCAGCAAGAGGCCGGGGCCCTACGAGCAGTACTTC.

This clonotype was found a few times. This chain connects TRBV5-6 to TRBJ1-2; unclear D gene. This CDR3 is 13 amino acids long. V was cut by 4 bases and J by 7 bases, with 14 bases left in between. Germline CDR1 reads SGHDT; CDR2 reads YYEEEE. Here the CDR3 reads CASSRTPGRGYTF. CDR3 DNA: TGTGCCAGCAGCCGGACCCCCGGGCGTGGCTACACCTTC.

The chain uses TRBV11-3 and TRBJ2-1; 7 positions match TRBD2. V was pared by 5 bases and J by 3 bases, with 10 bases of the junction left unmatched. CDR1 and CDR2 from the germline V gene are SGHNT and YENEEA. The CDR3 consists of 16 residues. The chain's CDR3 is CASSLGRAGIYNEQFF. The CDR3 DNA follows: TGTGCCAGCAGCCTCGGCAGAGCGGGGATCTACAATGAGCAGTTCTTC. The variable domain in full, completed from reference TRBV11-3 and TRBJ2-1, reads EAGVVQSPRYKIIEKKQPVAFWCNPISGHNTLYWYLQNLGQGPELLIRYENEEAVDDSQLPKDRFSAERLKGVDSTLKIQPAELGDSAVYLCASSLGRAGIYNEQFFGPGTRLTVL.

The genes are TRBV9 and TRBJ2-2; D remains unclear. The germline V gene has CDR1 SGDLS and CDR2 YYNGEE. The V end lost 6 bases, the J end lost 1 base, and 19 bases lay between the germline ends. The length of the CDR3 is 17 residues. The CDR3 sequence: CASIPSEASRNTGELFF. DNA of the CDR3: TGTGCCAGCATCCCCAGCGAGGCTTCCCGGAACACCGGGGAGCTGTTTTTT. The full variable domain, its missing parts supplied by reference TRBV9 and TRBJ2-2, is DSGVTQTPKHLITATGQRVTLRCSPRSGDLSVYWYQQSLDQGLQFLIQYYNGEERAKGNILERFSAQQFPDLHSELNLSSLELGDSALYFCASIPSEASRNTGELFFGEGSRLTVL.

V is TRBV7-6 and J is TRBJ1-3; no clear D gene. The germline V and J ends were trimmed by 1 base and 1 base, with 8 bases remaining between them. Germline-derived CDR1 and CDR2 are SGHVS and FNYEAQ. The CDR3 is made up of 15 amino acids. The CDR3, as DNA: TGTGCCAGCAGCTTAGACCCCGCTTCTGGAAACACCATATATTTT. This sequence encodes CASSLDPASGNTIYF.

This clonotype was observed many times. The chain links TRBV20-1 to TRBJ2-7; unclear D gene. The ends were cut back, 1 base at V and 2 bases at J, with 15 bases in the middle. The CDR3 extends over 15 amino acids. In germline, CDR1 is DFQATT, CDR2 SNEGSKA (reference sequence). The CDR3 spells CSARGGSVTTYEQYF. The CDR3 DNA follows: TGCAGTGCTAGAGGCGGAAGTGTGACCACCTACGAGCAGTACTTC.

This clonotype was counted a few times. V gene TRBV5-1 combines with J gene TRBJ1-2; no clear D. V was trimmed by 4 bases and J by 0 bases, leaving 13 bases between them. The CDR3 consists of 15 residues. Germline V gene sequence: CDR1 SGHRS, CDR2 YFSETQ. CDR3 nucleotide sequence: TGCGCCAGCAGCCCAGCGACGGAAGCTAACTATGGCTACACCTTC. It is translated as CASSPATEANYGYTF. Using reference TRBV5-1 and TRBJ1-2 for the parts outside the CDR3, the full variable domain is KAGVTQTPRYLIKTRGQQVTLSCSPISGHRSVSWYQQTPGQGLQFLFEYFSETQRNKGNFPGRFSGRQFSNSRSEMNVSTLELGDSALYLCASSPATEANYGYTFGSGTRLTVV.

This clonotype was found a few times. The genes are TRBV4-1 and TRBJ2-1, with D possibly being TRBD1 or TRBD2 (9 bases each). Germline V gene data show CDR1 as MGHRA and CDR2 as YSYEKL. CDR3 length equals 18 residues. Between the trimmed V and J ends, which lost 3 bases and 5 bases, there was a span of 23 bases. In DNA, the CDR3 is TGCGCCAGCAGCCAGGGGACAGGGAGGACTAGCGTTGACAATGAGCAGTTCTTC. The encoded protein is CASSQGTGRTSVDNEQFF.